The source of this T cell receptor (beta chain) is a study of T cell changes during pregnancy in multiple sclerosis. Sequencing used immunoSEQ multiplex PCR; TCRdb keeps in-frame clones, though not all of them. The sample records 30,000 or so clones, approximately 87% being singletons. The CDR3 consists of 14 residues. Germline lookup yields CDR1 MNHEY and CDR2 SMNVEV (reference sequence). V gave up 10 bases and J gave up 9 bases, with 19 bases separating them. The clonotype comes from a female donor with multiple sclerosis, enrolled in a pregnancy study. This specimen was CD8+ T cells from peripheral blood mononuclear cells, taken after pregnancy. This chain uses TRBV27 with TRBJ1-6, with D possibly matching TRBD1 (6 bases). The CDR3 reads CATRDIALSSPLHF. The CDR3 DNA follows: TGTGCCACCCGGGACATCGCCTTGAGTTCACCCCTCCACTTT.